The 26 T cell receptor beta chains in this list originate from one sample, sequenced in a study of blood T cells in healthy people across ages. A sample-barcoded 5' primer and a J-beta primer mix were used in a second PCR of roughly 7 to 11 cycles. MiXCR, applied by TCRdb to the 5' RACE reads, yields one record per CDR3 protein. In the table there are roughly 2 million distinct CDR3 sequences, approximately 50% of which are singletons. The sequencing sample was made of blood. The receptors were sampled from a woman aged 40-49 years in good health.

V usage is TRBV19 and J usage is TRBJ2-3; TRBD2 aligns across 8 bases. This CDR3 contains 16 residues. J was trimmed by 6 bases and V by 4 bases; bases with no gene match: 12. Germline values: CDR1 LNHDA, CDR2 SQIVND (reference sequence). As DNA, the CDR3 is TGTGCCAGTAGTAACGTGGCGGGACTAGTCGGGGATACGCAGTATTTT. It codes for CASSNVAGLVGDTQYF.

The chain carries TRBV6-6 and TRBJ1-2; TRBD1 might be the D (6 bases). CDR3 length equals 15 residues. CDR1 and CDR2 (germline): MNHNY, SVGAGI (reference sequence). V was cut by 6 bases and J by 4 bases, with 18 bases left in between. The CDR3 is CASSSYRAGSYGYTF. The DNA of the CDR3 is TGTGCCAGCAGCAGCTACAGGGCAGGGTCCTATGGCTACACCTTC.

Of note for this clonotype: A read error is possible here, since a much larger clone lies one base away. The chain links TRBV13 to TRBJ2-1, with a tentative D call TRBD1 (5 bases). CDR3 length: 12 residues. The germline CDR1 and CDR2 sequences are PRHDT and FYEKMQ (reference sequence). V dropped 5 bases and J dropped 7 bases, with 9 bases sitting between them. CDR3 DNA sequence: TGTGCCAGCAGCGAAGGGGTAAATGAGCAGTTCTTC. It translates to CASSEGVNEQFF.

CDR3: CASLRQGGRETQYF. The CDR3 DNA is TGTGCCAGCCTGAGACAGGGAGGCCGAGAGACCCAGTACTTC. The rearrangement joins TRBV6-6 to TRBJ2-5, with a possible D match to TRBD1 (7 bases). With 8 bases removed from V and 4 bases from J, the gap between germline ends came to 17 bases. Germline assignment: CDR1 MNHNY and CDR2 SVGAGI (reference sequence). The CDR3 is 14 amino acids.

The chain recombines TRBV29-1 with TRBJ1-1; TRBD1 matches 11 bases. The V gene's germline CDR1 is SQVTM and CDR2 ANQGSEA. This CDR3 comprises 13 residues. With 7 bases clipped from V and 4 bases from J, the junction kept 5 bases outside the gene matches. The CDR3 reads CSGGQGAVTEAFF. Here the CDR3 DNA reads TGCAGCGGAGGACAGGGGGCGGTCACTGAAGCTTTCTTT.

Of note for this clonotype: A read error may account for a junction end that differs from germline. J is TRBJ2-1 and V is TRBV6-6; D is possibly TRBD2 (6 bases). The germline CDR1 and CDR2 sequences are MNHNY and SVGAGI (reference sequence). The CDR3 is made up of 16 amino acids. The CDR3 coding sequence is TGTGCCAGCAGTAGTCCTACGGGGGTGTCCTACAATGAGCGGTTCTTC. It encodes CASSSPTGVSYNERFF.

There are a few counts of this clonotype. The junction does not match germline at one end; this may be a read error. The gene calls are TRBV5-1 and TRBJ2-3; D is possibly TRBD1 or TRBD2 (7 bases each). Looked up from germline, CDR1 is SGHRS and CDR2 is YFSETQ. This CDR3 spans 13 amino acids. CDR3 sequence reads: CASSSQGGDTQYF. The CDR3 DNA reads as TGTGCCAGCAGCTCTCAGGGGGGGGATACGCAGTATTTT.

V and J are TRBV20-1 and TRBJ1-2; D remains unclear. CDR1 DFQATT and CDR2 SNEGSKA come from the germline V gene (reference sequence). The CDR3 extends over 14 amino acids. The V gene lost 1 base and the J gene lost 4 bases, with 13 bases spanning the gap. CDR3 sequence (DNA): TGCAGTGCTAGAGCGTCGGAACAGAGCTATGGCTACACCTTC. It specifies CSARASEQSYGYTF.

V is TRBV28 and J is TRBJ1-2; 7 positions agree with TRBD1. Germline CDR1 MDHEN, CDR2 SYDVKM. CDR3 length: 16 amino acids. The V and J ends lost 5 bases and 1 base, in that order; junction bases with no gene match: 10. The CDR3 DNA reads TGTGCCAGCAGTCCCCTGGACAGGACCCGTAACTATGGCTACACCTTC. Amino acid sequence: CASSPLDRTRNYGYTF.

The chain joins TRBV5-1 to TRBJ2-5; 9 nucleotides match TRBD1. The CDR3 totals 16 residues. V shed 4 bases and J 4 bases; nucleotides not matched to a gene: 11. Germline lookup yields CDR1 SGHRS and CDR2 YFSETQ. Written as DNA, the CDR3 is TGCGCCAGCAGCGAAGAGGGGACAGGGATAGGAGAGACCCAGTACTTC. This codes for CASSEEGTGIGETQYF.

This chain links TRBV9 with TRBJ2-3; 9 bases are shared with TRBD2. The CDR3 is 13 amino acids. The J segment lost 6 bases and the V segment lost 2 bases, leaving 1 base of the junction unmatched. CDR1 and CDR2 from the germline V gene are SGDLS and YYNGEE. The CDR3 DNA reads as TGTGCCAGCAGCGTGGGGACTAGCGATACGCAGTATTTT. Its translation: CASSVGTSDTQYF.

This chain joins TRBV20-1 and TRBJ2-7, with 11 bases lining up with TRBD2. Germline CDR1 reads DFQATT; CDR2 reads SNEGSKA (reference sequence). The CDR3 spans 17 residues. The V gene end was trimmed by 1 base and the J gene end by 2 bases; junction bases not matched to a gene: 10. The DNA of the CDR3 is TGCAGTGCTAGAGGTCAACTAGCGGGGGAGTTAACCTACGAGCAGTACTTC. This sequence encodes CSARGQLAGELTYEQYF.

The rearrangement links TRBV6-1 to TRBJ2-7, with D possibly matching TRBD1 (6 bases). Looked up from germline, CDR1 is MNHNS and CDR2 is SASEGT. Trimming took off 5 bases at V and 1 base at J, with 15 bases between the two ends. The CDR3 is 15 amino acids. CDR3 DNA sequence: TGTGCCAGCAGTCGGACAGCCGGCGTATCCTACGAGCAGTACTTC. Its protein product is CASSRTAGVSYEQYF.

This clonotype was picked up a small number of times. This chain uses TRBV20-1 with TRBJ2-1, with TRBD1 identical over 11 bases. The CDR3 sequence is 15 residues long. Trimming removed 4 bases from V and 6 bases from J; junction bases left unmatched: 8. The germline gives CDR1 DFQATT, CDR2 SNEGSKA (reference sequence). CDR3 amino acids: CSATNRDRGTNEQFF. For the CDR3, the DNA is TGCAGTGCTACTAACCGGGACAGGGGGACCAATGAGCAGTTCTTC.

The chain couples TRBV28 to TRBJ2-7; TRBD1 matches at 7 bases. The CDR3 contains 15 residues. From germline, CDR1 is MDHEN and CDR2 SYDVKM. V dropped 6 bases and J dropped 4; count of bases not matched to a gene: 12. The CDR3 sequence: CASSRFRQGRYEQYF. The CDR3 DNA sequence: TGTGCCAGCAGCCGTTTCAGACAGGGTCGGTACGAGCAGTACTTC. Drawing the rest from reference TRBV28 and TRBJ2-7, the complete variable domain is DVKVTQSSRYLVKRTGEKVFLECVQDMDHENMFWYRQDPGLGLRLIYFSYDVKMKEKGDIPEGYSVSREKKERFSLILESASTNQTSMYLCASSRFRQGRYEQYFGPGTRLTVT.

This chain connects TRBV20-1 to TRBJ2-5; no firm D call. V dropped 6 bases and J dropped 4 bases, with 18 bases sitting between them. Per the germline V gene, CDR1 is DFQATT and CDR2 is SNEGSKA (reference sequence). This CDR3 has 14 residues. The CDR3 reads CSANRLEVGETQYF. In DNA, the CDR3 is TGCAGTGCCAACCGATTAGAAGTTGGAGAGACCCAGTACTTC.

V usage is TRBV28 and J usage is TRBJ2-7; possibly TRBD1 for D (6 bases). The germline gives CDR1 MDHEN, CDR2 SYDVKM. The CDR3 is 20 amino acids. Trimming shortened V by 7 bases and J by 1 base, and 32 bases separated the two germline ends. The CDR3 DNA reads as TGTGCCAGCACCAGTTATCGCCCCCGGGACATAAAGACTAAATCCTACGAGCAGTACTTC. Its protein is CASTSYRPRDIKTKSYEQYF.

The chain joins TRBV18 to TRBJ1-2; D is uncertain. CDR1 and CDR2 from the germline V gene are KGHSH and LQKENI. The CDR3 extends over 14 amino acids. The V end lost 3 bases, the J end lost 0 bases, and 8 bases lay between the germline ends. CDR3 loop: CASSPEQANYGYTF. In DNA, the CDR3 is TGTGCCAGCTCACCGGAGCAGGCTAACTATGGCTACACCTTC.

The chain is built from TRBV28 and TRBJ1-4, with 7 bases fitting TRBD1. The germline V gene has CDR1 MDHEN and CDR2 SYDVKM. The CDR3 loop spans 16 amino acids. The V and J ends lost 5 bases and 0 bases, in that order; junction bases with no gene match: 6. The CDR3 loop reads CASSLDRATTNEKLFF. CDR3 nucleotide sequence: TGTGCCAGCAGTCTAGACAGGGCTACAACTAATGAAAAACTGTTTTTT.

Written as DNA, the CDR3 is TGTGCCATCAGTGACCAGCTAGCGGGGTCCTACAATGAGCAGTTCTTC. It is translated as CAISDQLAGSYNEQFF. V gene TRBV10-3 combines with J gene TRBJ2-1; 9 bases are a match to TRBD2. CDR1 and CDR2 from the germline V gene are ENHRY and SYGVKD. CDR3 length: 16 amino acids. V lost 3 bases and J lost 1; bases outside the gene matches: 4.

The V gene is TRBV7-2, the J gene TRBJ2-3; D may be TRBD2 (5 bases). In germline, CDR1 is SGHTA, CDR2 FQGNSA. V lost 6 bases and J 2 bases, leaving 12 bases between the germline ends. This CDR3 has 14 residues. The chain's CDR3 is CASSKERSTDTQYF. The CDR3 bases are TGTGCCAGCAGTAAGGAGCGGTCCACAGATACGCAGTATTTT.

V is TRBV5-6 and J is TRBJ1-3; D gene uncertain. The germline gives CDR1 SGHDT, CDR2 YYEEEE. With 2 bases removed from V and 5 bases from J, the gap between germline ends came to 8 bases. The CDR3 spans 13 residues. CDR3 DNA sequence: TGTGCCAGCAGCTTTGGGCGGAGAAACACCATATATTTT. It is translated as CASSFGRRNTIYF.

The rearrangement links TRBV6-2 or TRBV6-3 to TRBJ1-6; 8 nucleotides match TRBD1. The CDR3 covers 16 residues. With 6 bases clipped from V and 7 bases from J, the junction kept 11 bases outside the gene matches. CDR1 is MNHEY and CDR2 is SVGEGT in the germline V gene. CDR3: CASRRGQGSINSPLHF. DNA for the CDR3: TGTGCCAGCAGAAGAGGACAGGGCAGTATCAATTCACCCCTCCACTTT.

There are a few counts of this clonotype. V gene TRBV12-3 or TRBV12-4 combines with J gene TRBJ1-5; no clear D. V lost 9 bases and J 3 bases, leaving 9 bases between the germline ends. This CDR3 is built from 12 residues. The CDR3 loop is CASMDHNQPQHF. The CDR3 nucleotides are TGTGCCAGTATGGACCACAATCAGCCCCAGCATTTT.

The chain links TRBV7-2 to TRBJ2-3; TRBD2 is a possible D gene (6 bases). Trimming pared 6 bases from V and 4 bases from J, leaving 14 bases between. There are 14 residues in the CDR3. Germline V gene lookup returns CDR1 SGHTA and CDR2 FQGNSA. The CDR3 is CASRQPSSADTQYF. CDR3 in DNA: TGTGCCAGCAGGCAACCTTCTAGCGCAGATACGCAGTATTTT.

V gene TRBV20-1 combines with J gene TRBJ1-2, with a tentative D call TRBD1 (5 bases). The germline gives CDR1 DFQATT, CDR2 SNEGSKA (reference sequence). The V end lost 6 bases, the J end lost 1 base, and 15 bases lay between the germline ends. CDR3 length equals 14 residues. The CDR3 sequence is CSAQRAGLNYGYTF. The CDR3, as DNA: TGCAGTGCCCAGAGGGCAGGGCTTAACTATGGCTACACCTTC.